This T cell receptor beta chain appears in the sequencing data of a study of cytomegalovirus exposure and HLA in healthy donors. Overall study results and limits: Cytomegalovirus-associated TCR beta chains were listed, numbering 150 to 200.

Produced via immunoSEQ multiplex PCR; TCRdb's table is partial and in-frame only. The sample records hundreds of thousands of clones, 86% being singletons. This CDR3 region has 17 residues. Germline CDR1 and CDR2: LGHNA and YNFKEQ. V shed 5 bases and J shed 3 bases, with 20 bases lying between them. To note about this clone: Antigen: not known.

The donors were in the approximately 120-subject validation cohort; that cohort was separate from the approximately 670-subject first cohort. Sample: PBMCs. The genes are TRBV4-2 and TRBJ1-5; D is possibly TRBD1 (5 bases). The clonotype comes from a woman aged 18-29 years in good health and CMV-seronegative. The DNA of the CDR3 is TGTGCCAGCAGCTTAATCGGCGGGGGAAGGAACAATCAGCCCCAGCATTTT. It yields the protein CASSLIGGGRNNQPQHF.